These 11 T cell receptor beta chains originate from one sample sequenced in a study of blood T cells in healthy people across ages. Alongside a J-beta primer mix, a sample-barcoded 5' primer served in a second PCR lasting roughly 6 to 12 cycles. Each CDR3 protein gets one entry after TCRdb re-called the 5' RACE reads with MiXCR. The sample lists some 780,000 distinct CDR3 sequences, more than 50% occurring once. Sequenced input: blood. The receptors here all came from a man in his forties in good health.

The chain employs TRBV10-3 and TRBJ2-5, with D hard to call. CDR1 is ENHRY, CDR2 SYGVKD, per germline. CDR3 length: 14 amino acids. V was clipped by 2 bases and J by 0 bases, with 7 bases between them. CDR3 amino acids: CAISEAPYQETQYF. CDR3 DNA sequence: TGTGCCATCAGTGAGGCCCCGTACCAAGAGACCCAGTACTTC.

This clonotype turned up a few times. This CDR3 reads CASSDKSGSGNTIYF. The CDR3 nucleotides read TGTGCCAGCAGTGATAAAAGTGGCTCTGGAAACACCATATATTTT. V gene TRBV2 combines with J gene TRBJ1-3; D is undetermined. Germline CDR1 reads SNHLY; CDR2 reads FYNNEI. V lost 3 bases, J lost 0 bases, and 9 bases lay in between. The CDR3 is 15 amino acids. Using reference TRBV2 and TRBJ1-3 for the parts outside the CDR3, the full variable domain is EPEVTQTPSHQVTQMGQEVILRCVPISNHLYFYWYRQILGQKVEFLVSFYNNEISEKSEIFDDQFSVERPDGSNFTLKIRSTKLEDSAMYFCASSDKSGSGNTIYFGEGSWLTVV.

This chain's CDR3 is CASSFDSGDTDTQYF. The CDR3 nucleotides are TGCGCCAGCAGCTTCGATAGCGGAGACACAGATACGCAGTATTTT. The chain links TRBV5-1 to TRBJ2-3; D perhaps matches TRBD2 (6 bases). Trimming took 2 bases from V and 2 from J, leaving 12 bases between them. Germline assignment: CDR1 SGHRS and CDR2 YFSETQ. The CDR3 has 15 amino acids.

This clonotype showed up just once. This chain connects TRBV6-1 to TRBJ2-3, with D maybe TRBD1 (6 bases). Germline V gives CDR1 MNHNS, CDR2 SASEGT. Deletions cut 11 bases from V and 0 bases from J, with 15 bases between. CDR3 size: 14 residues. The CDR3 reads CARPRGSSTDTQYF. The CDR3, as DNA: TGTGCCCGCCCAAGGGGGTCTAGCACAGATACGCAGTATTTT.

The chain joins TRBV4-1 to TRBJ1-2; D is uncertain. The CDR3 runs to 15 residues. Trimming left V 0 bases short and J 0 bases short, with 8 bases between. The germline CDR1 and CDR2 sequences are MGHRA and YSYEKL. The DNA of the CDR3 is TGCGCCAGCAGCCAAGATCCTAGAGCTAACTATGGCTACACCTTC. Translating it yields CASSQDPRANYGYTF.

This chain uses TRBV6-2 or TRBV6-3 with TRBJ2-5, with 9 bases identical to TRBD2. This CDR3 region has 15 residues. CDR1 MNHEY and CDR2 SVGEGT come from the germline V gene. V shed 8 bases and J 11 bases; nucleotides not matched to a gene: 18. The CDR3: CASHRSGGRGYEQYF. In nucleotides, the CDR3 is TGTGCCAGCCACCGGTCCGGCGGGAGGGGCTATGAGCAGTACTTC.

V gene TRBV6-2 or TRBV6-3 combines with J gene TRBJ1-2; a weak D match, TRBD1 (5 bases). Germline values: CDR1 MNHEY, CDR2 SVGEGT. The CDR3 is 14 amino acids. V lost 0 bases and J lost 4, with 9 bases in between. CDR3: CASSYSGTSYGYTF. As DNA, the CDR3 is TGTGCCAGCAGTTACTCCGGGACGAGCTATGGCTACACCTTC.

In this sample, this clonotype turned up a few times. The chain has TRBV20-1 and TRBJ2-1; the D is unclear. V was shortened by 3 bases and J by 4 bases, with 10 bases between the two germline ends. Germline CDR1 is DFQATT and CDR2 is SNEGSKA (reference sequence). The CDR3 sequence is 13 residues long. DNA of the CDR3: TGCAGTGCTAGTCGACTGGAATACAATGAGCAGTTCTTC. Protein product: CSASRLEYNEQFF.

The chain combines TRBV3-1 with TRBJ1-4; D call uncertain. Germline V lookup: CDR1 LGHDT, CDR2 YNNKEL (reference sequence). The germline V and J ends were trimmed by 4 bases and 8 bases, with 14 bases remaining between them. The CDR3 totals 14 residues. CDR3: CASSPTTLGEKLFF. The CDR3 DNA reads as TGTGCCAGCAGCCCGACCACCCTAGGAGAAAAACTGTTTTTT.

The chain employs TRBV6-2 or TRBV6-3 and TRBJ2-1; TRBD2 matches 11 bases. The germline gives CDR1 MNHEY, CDR2 SVGEGT. This CDR3 region has 15 residues. Trimming took 5 bases from V and 5 from J; bases not matched to a gene: 5. CDR3: CASSPLAGVHNEQFF. CDR3 coding DNA: TGTGCCAGCAGTCCACTAGCGGGAGTGCACAATGAGCAGTTCTTC.

The chain is built from TRBV29-1 and TRBJ2-7; tentatively, D is TRBD1 (5 bases). This CDR3 is built from 14 residues. Deletions cut 5 bases from V and 3 bases from J, with 17 bases between. Germline loops: CDR1 SQVTM, CDR2 ANQGSEA. In DNA, the CDR3 is TGCAGCGTTTTACAGGCAGCTCAGGGCTACGAGCAGTACTTC. This codes for CSVLQAAQGYEQYF.